Below are 2 T cell receptor beta chains sequenced from a single sample in a study of T cell responses to AZD1222 COVID-19 vaccine. Method: immunoSEQ multiplex PCR; TCRdb's copy keeps in-frame clones and lacks some. The sample contains 150,000 to 200,000 clones, roughly 92% of which appear only once. The sequenced sample was peripheral blood, obtained on day 0 of AZD1222 vaccination. The receptors derive from an adult in good health.

This clone was counted a single time. This chain uses TRBV20-1 with TRBJ2-2; 11 bases align to TRBD1. Germline values: CDR1 DFQATT, CDR2 SNEGSKA (reference sequence). The ends lost 3 bases at V and 4 bases at J; junction bases unmatched: 7. This CDR3 spans 16 amino acids. CDR3 sequence: CSASFGTGGGTGELFF. The CDR3 DNA sequence: TGCAGTGCTAGTTTTGGGACAGGGGGAGGCACCGGGGAGCTGTTTTTT.

The V and J genes are TRBV30 and TRBJ2-7; D unresolved. The V end lost 3 bases, the J end lost 3 bases, and 12 bases lay between the germline ends. The length of the CDR3 is 13 residues. The V gene's germline CDR1 is GTSNPN and CDR2 SVGIG (reference sequence). CDR3 region: CAWSLGPIYEQYF. CDR3 nucleotides: TGTGCCTGGAGCCTTGGACCGATCTACGAGCAGTACTTC.